This is a list of T cell receptor beta chains from one sample in a study of blood T cell repertoires in COVID-19. Clones were sequenced by immunoSEQ multiplex PCR, and TCRdb holds only the in-frame ones, with some missing. Found here are around 59,000 clones, 80% of them singletons; the top ten hold roughly 6.7%. Sequenced material: peripheral blood. The receptors were gathered from a man in his 60s with acute or convalescent COVID-19. The CDR3 runs from the conserved cysteine through the conserved F or W. The D gene is left open where the match is weak. Clone size is given for some rows only: seen once, a few or many times, or a class if the clone is expanded.

v_call: TRBV14; clone_size: few; d_call: .; j_call: TRBJ1-2; cdr3_nt: TGTGCCAGCAGCCAAGTTCGGGGAGGCTATGGCTACACCTTC; cdr3_aa: CASSQVRGGYGYTF
v_call: TRBV10-3; clone_size: .; d_call: .; j_call: TRBJ2-3; cdr3_nt: TGTGCCATCAGTAGCAACGCAGATACGCAGTATTTT; cdr3_aa: CAISSNADTQYF
v_call: TRBV7-2; clone_size: .; d_call: TRBD2; j_call: TRBJ2-6; cdr3_nt: TGTGCCAGCAGCTTAATGACGGGGGGAGCTTCTGGGGCCAACGTCCTGACTTTC; cdr3_aa: CASSLMTGGASGANVLTF
v_call: TRBV24-1; clone_size: .; d_call: .; j_call: TRBJ2-2; cdr3_nt: TGTGCCACCAGTGCTAACAGCTTCACCGGGGAGCTGTTTTTT; cdr3_aa: CATSANSFTGELFF
v_call: TRBV10-3; clone_size: .; d_call: .; j_call: TRBJ1-1; cdr3_nt: TGTGCCATCACGGCCAGGCCTTTGAACACTGAAGCTTTCTTT; cdr3_aa: CAITARPLNTEAFF
v_call: TRBV18; clone_size: .; d_call: .; j_call: TRBJ1-1; cdr3_nt: TGTGCCAGCTCATTCGGCGGGGGGTTTAGTAGCGACACTGAAGCTTTCTTT; cdr3_aa: CASSFGGGFSSDTEAFF
v_call: TRBV28; clone_size: few; d_call: TRBD1; j_call: TRBJ1-5; cdr3_nt: TGTGCCAGCAGTCGGGACAGGGGCCCTAGCAATCAGCCCCAGCATTTT; cdr3_aa: CASSRDRGPSNQPQHF
v_call: TRBV4-1; clone_size: .; d_call: TRBD1; j_call: TRBJ1-2; cdr3_nt: TGCGCCAGCAGCGGGTCCGGGACAGGGACTGGCTACACCTTC; cdr3_aa: CASSGSGTGTGYTF
v_call: TRBV14; clone_size: .; d_call: .; j_call: TRBJ2-3; cdr3_nt: TGTGCCAGCAGCCAGGCAGGGTTGGGTACGCAGTATTTT; cdr3_aa: CASSQAGLGTQYF
v_call: TRBV15; clone_size: .; d_call: .; j_call: TRBJ2-3; cdr3_nt: TGTGCCACCAGCAGACCACCAGGGGATACGCAGTATTTT; cdr3_aa: CATSRPPGDTQYF
v_call: TRBV4-1; clone_size: .; d_call: .; j_call: TRBJ2-1; cdr3_nt: TGCGCCAGCAGCCTTCAAGAAACAGGGCCCTCCTACAATGAGCAGTTCTTC; cdr3_aa: CASSLQETGPSYNEQFF
v_call: TRBV4-1; clone_size: .; d_call: .; j_call: TRBJ2-1; cdr3_nt: TGCGCCAGCAGCCAAGAGAGCGGGGGTGCCAGGGGGGAGCAGTTCTTC; cdr3_aa: CASSQESGGARGEQFF
v_call: TRBV30; clone_size: .; d_call: TRBD1; j_call: TRBJ1-3; cdr3_nt: TGTGCCTGGAGTTACGGGACAGGGGGAAACACCATATATTTT; cdr3_aa: CAWSYGTGGNTIYF
v_call: TRBV5-5; clone_size: .; d_call: .; j_call: TRBJ1-1; cdr3_nt: TGTGCCAGCACCGCTTGGGTAGGGGTGGTGAACACTGAAGCTTTCTTT; cdr3_aa: CASTAWVGVVNTEAFF
v_call: TRBV18; clone_size: .; d_call: TRBD1; j_call: TRBJ2-7; cdr3_nt: TGTGCCAGCTCACCGAGGTCCAGGGGGCAAAACGAGCAGTACTTC; cdr3_aa: CASSPRSRGQNEQYF
v_call: TRBV21-1; clone_size: .; d_call: .; j_call: TRBJ2-5; cdr3_nt: TGTGCCAGCAGCAAAGGCCAGCGGGGGACGAAAGAGACCCAGTACTTC; cdr3_aa: CASSKGQRGTKETQYF
v_call: TRBV6-5; clone_size: .; d_call: TRBD2; j_call: TRBJ2-1; cdr3_nt: TGTGCCAGCAGTTCACCGGGACTAGCGGGGGGAAAGCAGTTCTTC; cdr3_aa: CASSSPGLAGGKQFF
v_call: TRBV6-5; clone_size: .; d_call: .; j_call: TRBJ2-7; cdr3_nt: TGTGCCAGCAGTCCAGGGCTCTCCTACGAGCAGTACTTC; cdr3_aa: CASSPGLSYEQYF
v_call: TRBV6-5; clone_size: few; d_call: .; j_call: TRBJ1-1; cdr3_nt: TGTGCCAGCAGGACGACAGTCGGGAACACTGAAGCTTTCTTT; cdr3_aa: CASRTTVGNTEAFF
v_call: TRBV4-1; clone_size: few; d_call: TRBD1; j_call: TRBJ1-2; cdr3_nt: TGCGCCAGCAGCCAGGACAGGGGTTTTTATGGCTACACCTTC; cdr3_aa: CASSQDRGFYGYTF
v_call: TRBV30; clone_size: .; d_call: .; j_call: TRBJ1-3; cdr3_nt: TGTGCCTGGAGTGGACTACGGGGGGACACCATATATTTT; cdr3_aa: CAWSGLRGDTIYF
v_call: TRBV6-5; clone_size: .; d_call: TRBD1; j_call: TRBJ1-2; cdr3_nt: TGTGCCGCCTACCGACAGGGAGCTAACTATGGCTACACCTTC; cdr3_aa: CAAYRQGANYGYTF
v_call: TRBV5-1; clone_size: .; d_call: .; j_call: TRBJ2-1; cdr3_nt: TGCGCCAGCACCACCCCCGGGTCTTCCTACAATGAGCAGTTCTTC; cdr3_aa: CASTTPGSSYNEQFF
v_call: TRBV7-9; clone_size: .; d_call: TRBD1; j_call: TRBJ1-4; cdr3_nt: TGTGCCAGCAGCTCGGGACAGTCTAATGAAAAACTGTTTTTT; cdr3_aa: CASSSGQSNEKLFF
v_call: TRBV5-1; clone_size: few; d_call: .; j_call: TRBJ2-6; cdr3_nt: TGCGCCAGCAGCTTGGGACAGGCCGTTTCTGGGGCCAACGTCCTGACTTTC; cdr3_aa: CASSLGQAVSGANVLTF